This T cell receptor beta chain was observed in a study of vaccination effects on CD4 cells after COVID-19 (dated by TCRdb to about 2022). Regarding the complete study: Two doses of either the BNT162b2 or the mRNA-1273 mRNA SARS-CoV-2 vaccine were administered to participants. SARS-CoV-2 spike-specific CD4+ TCR repertoires were compared before and after mRNA vaccination in COVID-19 convalescent patients and in infection-naive vaccine recipients. The full study included 10 to 11 COVID-19 convalescent patients and several SARS-CoV-2-naive healthy vaccine recipients. In the study, cultures from other donors were sequenced using the Oncomine TCR Beta short-read assay on an Illumina iSeq 100.

The receptor library was made with the immunoSEQ multiplex PCR assay. DNA from the cultured and isolated CD4+ T cells underwent TCR beta CDR3 sequencing. Per the source publication's procedure: Non-productive TCR sequences were removed and reads were trimmed to the CDR3 region, keeping CDR3s of at least 7 amino acids. The MANAFEST web app was used to identify antigen-specific clonotypes by comparing expansion in peptide wells with expansion in reference cultures. To be called positive, a clone needed expansion at FDR<0.05 compared with the reference and with all other wells, an odds ratio greater than 5, and a frequency greater than 0.1% in two replicate wells. A clonotype was called cross-reactive if it was significantly expanded both in SARS-CoV-2 spike wells and in at least one common cold coronavirus spike condition. Levenshtein distance calculated with the stringdist R package was used to assess CDR3 similarity, and unrooted trees were constructed with ape in R 3.6.1. In TCRdb, the immuneACCESS table is reduced to in-frame sequences with V and J assigned. These tables do not hold every clone; where another copy was compared, an unresolved V gene accounts for under half, and the others remain unexplained. V, J and clone size reflect that table, while D and trimming were determined from the DNA. The table for this sample lists roughly 76,000 clones; around 76% of them were counted only once. The biggest ten clones account for 1.5% to 2% of the sample.

This clone was picked up a small number of times. No antigen is known for it. No base quality information exists; no much larger clone differs at one position. Reading from cysteine to phenylalanine, the CDR3 counts 13 amino acids. The CDR3 DNA has 39 bases and is translated from base 1. CDR1 KGHDR and CDR2 SFDVKD are derived from the germline V gene. V is reduced by 4 bases and J by 6 bases, leaving a spacing of 11 bases between them. Broad study findings and their caveats: Only a small number of convalescent patients were included, and no early post-infection timepoints were available, which limited the study. Both infection-induced and vaccine-induced clones contracted markedly at late post-vaccination timepoints, which is consistent with waning T cell responses. Among healthy vaccine recipients, nearly all vaccine-induced clones were SARS-CoV-2 mono-reactive, and only 1 of 255 was cross-reactive with common cold coronaviruses.

In the ViraFEST assay, PBMC were stimulated with viral peptide pools, and antigen-specific CD4+ T cell clonotypes were then identified by expansion using TCR sequencing. After around 11 days of culture, CD4+ T cells were isolated with the EasySep CD4+ T cell isolation kit. Healthy vaccine recipients had no prior SARS-CoV-2 infection, confirmed by negative nucleocapsid antibodies before and after vaccination. Each well held 2 million to 2.5 million PBMC cultured in IMDM containing approximately 5% human AB serum, roughly 9.6 IU/ml IL-2 and gentamicin, along with 8 to 10 ug/ml peptides. Half of the culture medium was replaced with fresh IL-2-containing medium on days 3 and 7. Each peptide stimulation condition was cultured in triplicate wells unless otherwise noted. PBMC were separated from whole blood using Ficoll-Paque Plus gradient centrifugation and were then either cryopreserved at -140C or used fresh. The overlapping peptide pools covered the spike proteins of SARS-CoV-2 as well as those of the common cold coronaviruses HCoV-NL63, HCoV-OC43 and HCoV-229E. The QIAamp micro DNA kit was used to extract genomic DNA from the cultured CD4+ T cells.

The sequences come from CD4+ T cells from PBMCs cultured with HCoV-229E spike peptides, collected before COVID-19 vaccination. The cell subset or site label corresponds to: HCoV-229E spike overlapping peptide pool stimulation. The origin of this receptor is a human donor who received a COVID-19 vaccine. The rearranged chain carries TRBV24-1 and TRBJ1-1; no D gene can be assigned with confidence. The CDR3 amino acid sequence is: CATSDTTESEAFF. The DNA is as follows: TGTGCCACCAGTGACACGACGGAATCTGAAGCTTTCTTT.